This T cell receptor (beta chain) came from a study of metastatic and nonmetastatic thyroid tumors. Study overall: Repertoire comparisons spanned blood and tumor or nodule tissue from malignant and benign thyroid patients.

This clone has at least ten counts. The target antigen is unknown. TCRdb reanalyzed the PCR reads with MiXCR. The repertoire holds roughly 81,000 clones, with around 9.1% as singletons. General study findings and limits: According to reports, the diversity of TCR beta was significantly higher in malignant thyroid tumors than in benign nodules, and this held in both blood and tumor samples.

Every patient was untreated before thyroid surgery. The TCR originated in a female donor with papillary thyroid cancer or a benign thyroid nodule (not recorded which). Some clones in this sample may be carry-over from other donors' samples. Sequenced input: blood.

CDR3 loop: CASSISRAAGSEQYF. For the CDR3, the DNA is TGTGCCAGTAGTATCAGTCGGGCCGCCGGGAGTGAGCAGTACTTC. The chain carries TRBV19 and TRBJ2-7; the D gene is possibly TRBD2 (6 bases). The V end lost 3 bases, the J end lost 7 bases, and 19 bases lay between the germline ends. The CDR3 covers 15 residues. From germline, CDR1 is LNHDA and CDR2 SQIVND (reference sequence).